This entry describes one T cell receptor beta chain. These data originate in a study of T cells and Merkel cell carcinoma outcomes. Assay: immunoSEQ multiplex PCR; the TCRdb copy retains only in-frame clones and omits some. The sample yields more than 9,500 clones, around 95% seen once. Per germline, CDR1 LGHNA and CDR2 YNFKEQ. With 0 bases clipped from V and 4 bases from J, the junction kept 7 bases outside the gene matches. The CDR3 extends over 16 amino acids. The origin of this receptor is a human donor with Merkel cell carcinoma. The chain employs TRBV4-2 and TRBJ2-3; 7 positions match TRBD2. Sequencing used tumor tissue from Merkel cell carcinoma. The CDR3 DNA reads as TGTGCCAGCAGCCAAGACGCGGGGAGGGGTTCAGATACGCAGTATTTT. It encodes CASSQDAGRGSDTQYF.